This T cell receptor (beta chain) was identified during a study of T-cell memory formation after mild COVID-19. Study background: TCR clusters were largely donor specific.

Germline assignment: CDR1 DFQATT and CDR2 SNEGSKA (reference sequence). The CDR3 is 13 amino acids. Trimming removed 1 base from V and 5 bases from J, with 9 bases in between. This clonotype was seen more than once but under ten times. Its antigen is unidentified. The 5'RACE method, run with constant-segment primers, produced TCR alpha and TCR beta cDNA libraries (carrying sample barcodes and UMIs). Via MiXCR, TCRdb re-called the 5' RACE reads, giving one row per CDR3 protein. The sample includes about 620,000 distinct CDR3 sequences, approximately 18% of them seen just once. Findings of the study overall: Some clones that responded turned up in pre-infection memory, which suggests that cross-reactive memory joined in. Mainly CM and EM harbored the contracting CD4+ clones; mainly EMRA harbored the CD8+ ones.

Sample: PBMCs or a T cell subset sorted from them (not recorded which). The TCR was taken from an adult woman who had mild COVID-19 (a few samples of this study predate the infection). Cell type and time point are not known. The V and J genes are TRBV20-1 and TRBJ2-1, with D unresolved. The CDR3 here is CSARALANNEQFF. DNA of the CDR3: TGCAGTGCTAGAGCCCTTGCCAACAATGAGCAGTTCTTC.